Listed below are T cell receptor beta chains from one sample, sequenced in a study of blood T cells in healthy people across ages. A single record per CDR3 protein comes from TCRdb applying MiXCR to the 5' RACE reads. This table has 1.5 million to 2 million distinct CDR3 sequences, roughly 28% appearing once. Sequenced material: blood. The source is a young woman in good health. The CDR3 runs from the conserved cysteine through the conserved F or W. The order of the fields is D gene, J gene, V gene, clone size, CDR3 DNA, CDR3 protein. D genes are given only for firm matches. Where a row states a size, it is once, few, many or the class of an expanded clone; other rows omit it.

>-|TRBJ2-7|TRBV11-2|-
TGTGCCAGCAGCTTAGCGCTACAGGGTCAAGACGAGCAGTACTTC
CASSLALQGQDEQYF
>-|TRBJ1-2|TRBV12-3/TRBV12-4|-
TGTGCCAGCAGTCCGACATACCCCAGTGGCTACACCTTC
CASSPTYPSGYTF
>-|TRBJ2-7|TRBV7-9|many
TGTGCCAGCAGTTACCGCCTAGGGGGATCCTACGAGCAGTACTTC
CASSYRLGGSYEQYF
>TRBD1|TRBJ2-3|TRBV4-3|many
TGCGCCAGCAGCCAAGATCTATCAGGGGGCGCAGATACGCAGTATTTT
CASSQDLSGGADTQYF
>TRBD2|TRBJ2-1|TRBV2|-
TGTGCCAGCAGTGGACTAGCGGGATGCGATGAGCAGTTCTTC
CASSGLAGCDEQFF
>TRBD2|TRBJ2-2|TRBV5-1|-
TGCGCCAGCAGAAAATCCAGCGGGAGACTCGGCACCGGGGAGCTGTTTTTT
CASRKSSGRLGTGELFF
>-|TRBJ2-5|TRBV20-1|-
TGCAGTGCGCTTAATACGAGGACCCAGTACTTC
CSALNTRTQYF
>TRBD1|TRBJ1-2|TRBV3-1|-
TGTGCCAGCAGCCACCTAGACAGGGGAGATGGCTACACCTTC
CASSHLDRGDGYTF
>-|TRBJ1-4|TRBV15|few
TGTGCCACCAGCTCGAGGAAGGGGGGAGGGCGTGAAGAAAAACTGTTTTTT
CATSSRKGGGREEKLFF
>TRBD2|TRBJ2-5|TRBV3-1|once
TGTGCCAGCAGCCGGCCGCCCTGGGAGGGACAAGAGACCCAGTACTTC
CASSRPPWEGQETQYF
>TRBD1|TRBJ2-5|TRBV20-1|-
TGCAGTGCTAGTGTTACAGGACAGGGACAAGAGACCCAGTACTTC
CSASVTGQGQETQYF
>TRBD1|TRBJ2-5|TRBV18|-
TGTGCCAGCACCTCGGGACAGTGGGAGACCCAGTACTTC
CASTSGQWETQYF
>-|TRBJ1-2|TRBV12-3/TRBV12-4|-
TGTGCCAGCAGGGAATGGAGCTATGGCTACACCTTC
CASREWSYGYTF
>-|TRBJ2-1|TRBV28|-
TGTGCCAGCAGTGACGTCCGCCCGCTCCAAGTCGCGTTCTTC
CASSDVRPLQVAFF
>-|TRBJ1-1|TRBV6-2/TRBV6-3|-
TGTGCCAGCCTCACCGGGGACACTGAAGCTTTCTTT
CASLTGDTEAFF
>-|TRBJ2-1|TRBV7-9|many
TGTGCCAGCAGCTTAGTAGCTCGAACCAATGAGCAGTTCTTC
CASSLVARTNEQFF
>-|TRBJ1-4|TRBV2|-
TGTGCCAGCGCAGGACGGACCTTAAATGAAAAACTGTTTTTT
CASAGRTLNEKLFF
>-|TRBJ1-5|TRBV28|few
TGTGCCAGCAGAAACAGGGTGTTGGGCAATCAGCCCCAGCATTTT
CASRNRVLGNQPQHF